The present TCR beta chain was sequenced within a study of cytomegalovirus exposure and HLA in healthy donors. The PCR employed 60 Vbeta primers together with 13 Jbeta primers. Sequencing was performed with immunoSEQ multiplex PCR; in TCRdb, only in-frame clones are kept and a portion is missing. The sample carries under 200,000 clones, 81% recorded once. The CDR3 length is 14 residues. The germline CDR1 and CDR2 sequences are LNHDA and SQIVND (reference sequence). V shed 7 bases and J shed 0 bases, with 9 bases lying between them. The source of this sequence is a man between 50 and 59 years old in good health and CMV-seropositive. The V call is TRBV19, the J call TRBJ2-2; D uncertain. The sample was PBMCs. In DNA, the CDR3 is TGTGCCAGTACGGCGGCAACGAACACCGGGGAGCTGTTTTTT. This codes for CASTAATNTGELFF.